This T cell receptor (beta chain) was documented in a study of tumor-infiltrating lymphocytes in primary liver carcinoma. Study as a whole: There were tumors of stage T1-T3 N0M0, each 4.2 to 10 cm across.

Starting material of roughly 0.45 ug total RNA yielded TCR beta cDNA via a constant-region primer. Libraries of TCR beta came from three nested multiplex PCR rounds with slightly modified ARM-PCR. TCRdb reprocessed the multiplex PCR reads with MiXCR, giving one entry per CDR3 protein. The table lists approximately 330,000 distinct CDR3 sequences, approximately 65% of them singletons, with roughly 6.5% in the top ten. A word on this clonotype: Its specificity is unknown. A much larger clone is a single base away; this may be a read error.

Germline DNA was also extracted, with blood RNA taken from unsorted whole blood. Roughly 4.1 milliliters of peripheral blood were gathered ahead of the operation. General observations from the study: Comparison of CD4+ and CD8+ repertoires was precluded by bulk unsorted samples. Whereas tumor region pairs overlapped more, tumor-adjacent and tumor-blood pairs overlapped less.

The receptor's source is a man aged 35 to 55 with primary liver carcinoma and hepatitis B virus infection. Material: peripheral blood.

The CDR3 protein is CSVEGDRGHGGYTF. The DNA for the CDR3 is TGCAGCGTTGAAGGGGACAGGGGGCATGGTGGCTACACCTTC. V usage is TRBV29-1 and J usage is TRBJ1-2; 12 nucleotides agree with TRBD1. CDR3 size: 14 residues. Losses at the gene ends were 1 base for V and 7 bases for J; bases not matched to a gene: 4. Germline V gene data show CDR1 as SQVTM and CDR2 as ANQGSEA.